A selection of T cell receptor beta chains follows, all from one sample in a study of blood T cell repertoires in COVID-19. This table comes from immunoSEQ multiplex PCR, and its TCRdb copy is limited to in-frame clones, with some not included. The top ten clones hold 1.9% of a sample with 75,000 to 90,000 clones, roughly 91% of them seen once. Sequencing was performed on peripheral blood. The receptor source for this set is a woman between 50 and 59 years old in a cohort sampled during active COVID-19. Each CDR3 is given with its conserved first and last residue. A D gene is named only where the DNA matches it firmly. Clone size appears in some rows only: once, few, many, or a class for an expanded clone.

V,D,J,size,CDR3,DNA
TRBV9,-,TRBJ1-5,once,CASSLQAGQPQHF,TGTGCCAGCAGCTTACAGGCGGGGCAGCCCCAGCATTTT
TRBV6-5,TRBD1,TRBJ2-5,-,CASSSTGTGNQETQYF,TGTGCCAGCAGTTCTACCGGGACAGGGAACCAAGAGACCCAGTACTTC
TRBV4-1,TRBD1,TRBJ2-3,-,CASSQDWGVGQGSTDTQYF,TGCGCCAGCAGCCAAGATTGGGGGGTGGGACAGGGGAGCACAGATACGCAGTATTTT
TRBV7-9,-,TRBJ2-2,-,CASSHPRGALVTGELFF,TGTGCCAGCAGCCACCCACGGGGGGCGCTGGTCACCGGGGAGCTGTTTTTT
TRBV2,TRBD1,TRBJ2-3,-,CASSRSRTGGAADTQYF,TGTGCCAGCAGTCGTTCCCGGACAGGGGGGGCCGCAGATACGCAGTATTTT
TRBV5-1,-,TRBJ1-4,once,CASSLGSQRVVYEKLFF,TGCGCCAGCAGCTTGGGGTCTCAAAGAGTCGTGTATGAAAAACTGTTTTTT
TRBV6-5,-,TRBJ2-3,-,CASSYSGSRGADTQYF,TGTGCCAGCAGTTACTCTGGGTCCCGCGGGGCAGATACGCAGTATTTT
TRBV7-8,TRBD1,TRBJ1-5,-,CASSRQGVNQPQHF,TGTGCCAGCAGCCGCCAGGGGGTCAATCAGCCCCAGCATTTT
TRBV19,-,TRBJ2-7,-,CASSIRSAGVIYEQYF,TGTGCCAGTAGTATAAGGTCCGCAGGGGTGATCTACGAGCAGTACTTC
TRBV12-5,TRBD1,TRBJ1-1,-,CASTRQGDTEAFF,TGTGCATCGACTCGACAGGGAGACACTGAAGCTTTCTTT
TRBV7-3,-,TRBJ2-1,once,CASSPGDYNEQFF,TGTGCCAGCAGTCCAGGGGACTACAATGAGCAGTTCTTC
TRBV5-1,-,TRBJ2-1,few,CASSLAPPDSTYNEQFF,TGCGCCAGCAGCTTGGCCCCCCCGGACAGTACCTACAATGAGCAGTTCTTC
TRBV5-1,TRBD2,TRBJ2-2,-,CASSLGPSGPGTGELFF,TGCGCCAGCAGCTTGGGTCCTAGCGGCCCGGGGACCGGGGAGCTGTTTTTT
TRBV29-1,TRBD1,TRBJ1-2,-,CSAMTGAAYGYTF,TGCAGCGCTATGACAGGGGCCGCCTATGGCTACACCTTC
TRBV19,TRBD1,TRBJ2-4,-,CASSLIPGQRTKNIQYF,TGTGCCAGTAGTCTTATACCGGGACAGCGGACTAAAAACATTCAGTACTTC
TRBV27,TRBD1,TRBJ2-7,few,CASSPWGGQGYHEQYF,TGTGCCAGCAGTCCGTGGGGGGGACAGGGATACCACGAGCAGTACTTC
TRBV5-5,-,TRBJ2-7,-,CASSFDPMAGKHEQYF,TGTGCCAGCAGCTTCGATCCGATGGCAGGGAAGCACGAGCAGTACTTC
TRBV2,TRBD1,TRBJ1-4,-,CASSRTGATNEKLFF,TGTGCCAGCAGCCGTACAGGGGCAACTAATGAAAAACTGTTTTTT
TRBV30,-,TRBJ2-7,-,CAWRTPGARYEQYF,TGTGCCTGGAGGACCCCAGGGGCCCGGTACGAGCAGTACTTC
TRBV11-2,-,TRBJ1-2,-,CASSLSRGGGGGYTF,TGTGCCAGCAGCTTGTCCAGGGGTGGTGGTGGTGGCTACACCTTC
TRBV10-3,TRBD2,TRBJ2-7,once,CAISDPGLAGKSSYEQYF,TGTGCCATCAGTGACCCGGGACTAGCGGGGAAAAGCTCCTACGAGCAGTACTTC
TRBV7-3,TRBD2,TRBJ2-1,once,CASSPGGTSGRAGSYNEQFF,TGTGCCAGCAGCCCAGGAGGGACTAGCGGGAGGGCGGGCTCCTACAATGAGCAGTTCTTC
TRBV29-1,TRBD1,TRBJ2-7,once,CSVRTGGYEQYF,TGCAGCGTCCGGACAGGGGGCTACGAGCAGTACTTC
TRBV7-8,-,TRBJ1-4,-,CASSLTGTVGEKLFF,TGTGCCAGCAGCTTAACCGGGACTGTGGGTGAAAAACTGTTTTTT
TRBV2,TRBD2,TRBJ2-4,once,CASRPGLAGGKNIQYF,TGTGCCAGCAGGCCGGGACTAGCGGGGGGCAAAAACATTCAGTACTTC
TRBV6-1,-,TRBJ1-1,once,CASSEPELSLYEAFF,TGTGCCAGCAGTGAACCCGAACTGTCCCTCTATGAAGCTTTCTTT
TRBV20-1,-,TRBJ2-7,few,CSARRLYEQYF,TGCAGTGCCCGGAGACTCTACGAGCAGTACTTC
TRBV28,-,TRBJ1-4,-,CAGGGGGTGTNEKLFF,TGTGCCGGTGGTGGGGGGGGCACTGGAACTAATGAAAAACTGTTTTTT
TRBV6-5,TRBD1,TRBJ1-1,-,CASSHRGRGTEAFF,TGTGCCAGCAGTCACAGGGGACGCGGGACTGAAGCTTTCTTT
TRBV4-1,TRBD1,TRBJ1-1,-,CASSPGTGGLWNTEAFF,TGCGCCAGCAGCCCCGGGACAGGGGGTCTTTGGAACACTGAAGCTTTCTTT
TRBV5-1,TRBD1,TRBJ2-7,-,CASSLAFVQGGREQYF,TGCGCCAGCAGCTTGGCCTTTGTACAGGGGGGTCGGGAGCAGTACTTC
TRBV5-4,TRBD1,TRBJ2-7,-,CASSRGQGAETYEQYF,TGTGCCAGCAGCCGGGGACAGGGGGCAGAGACCTACGAGCAGTACTTC
TRBV9,TRBD2,TRBJ2-3,-,CASSVGLAGGNTDTQYF,TGTGCCAGCAGCGTGGGACTAGCGGGGGGGAACACAGATACGCAGTATTTT
TRBV18,TRBD2,TRBJ2-3,-,CASSPFSGTSKDTQYF,TGTGCCAGCTCACCTTTTTCGGGGACTAGTAAAGATACGCAGTATTTT
TRBV29-1,-,TRBJ2-5,-,CSVEQGFQETQYF,TGCAGCGTCGAACAGGGTTTCCAAGAGACCCAGTACTTC
TRBV30,-,TRBJ1-4,-,CAWRRNPAGEKLFF,TGTGCCTGGAGGCGGAACCCCGCCGGTGAAAAACTGTTTTTT
TRBV5-1,-,TRBJ2-3,-,CASSPGTRRGDTQYF,TGCGCCAGCAGCCCAGGGACCCGGAGGGGAGATACGCAGTATTTT
TRBV28,TRBD1,TRBJ1-6,-,CASTLDRVYNSPLHF,TGTGCCAGCACCCTGGACAGGGTGTATAATTCACCCCTCCACTTT
TRBV30,-,TRBJ2-7,-,CAWGTESGEQYF,TGTGCCTGGGGGACCGAGTCGGGCGAGCAGTACTTC
TRBV10-3,-,TRBJ1-5,-,CAISEEQGANQPQHF,TGTGCCATCAGTGAGGAACAGGGTGCCAATCAGCCCCAGCATTTT